This is a list of T cell receptor beta chains from one sample in a study of blood T cells in healthy people across ages. One entry per CDR3 protein, called by TCRdb with MiXCR from the 5' RACE reads. The table shows roughly 1,700,000 distinct CDR3 sequences, with roughly 27% occurring only once. The specimen sequenced was blood. These receptors were obtained from a woman in her thirties in good health. Both conserved end residues are part of each CDR3. The D gene is left open where the match is weak. Size is stated for part of the rows, as once, few or many counts, or as a class when the clone is expanded.

d_gene: .
v_gene: TRBV7-9
j_gene: TRBJ2-1
abundance: .
CDR3nt: TGTGCCAGCAGCCAACCACGAGAGCAGTTCTTC
CDR3aa: CASSQPREQFF

d_gene: .
v_gene: TRBV12-3/TRBV12-4
j_gene: TRBJ2-7
abundance: few
CDR3nt: TGTGCCAGCAGTCCGGGTGGGCGGTTGCAGTACTTC
CDR3aa: CASSPGGRLQYF

d_gene: TRBD2
v_gene: TRBV10-3
j_gene: TRBJ2-7
abundance: many
CDR3nt: TGTGCCATCAGTGGTACGGTAGCGGGAGGCGCCTACGAGCAGTACTTC
CDR3aa: CAISGTVAGGAYEQYF

d_gene: .
v_gene: TRBV4-1
j_gene: TRBJ2-7
abundance: many
CDR3nt: TGCGCCAGCAGCCAAGAAACATACTACGAGCAGTACTTC
CDR3aa: CASSQETYYEQYF

d_gene: .
v_gene: TRBV20-1
j_gene: TRBJ2-5
abundance: few
CDR3nt: TGCAGTGCTCTGGGGGGGCGCCGGGAGACCCAGTACTTC
CDR3aa: CSALGGRRETQYF

d_gene: .
v_gene: TRBV4-3
j_gene: TRBJ2-1
abundance: .
CDR3nt: TGCGCCAGCAGCCAAGATTCAAGGCAGGGCTGGAATGAGCGGTTCTTC
CDR3aa: CASSQDSRQGWNERFF

d_gene: .
v_gene: TRBV28
j_gene: TRBJ1-5
abundance: .
CDR3nt: TGTGCCAGCAGACAGCTCCGGGAGGCCTATCAGCCCCAGCATTTT
CDR3aa: CASRQLREAYQPQHF

d_gene: .
v_gene: TRBV28
j_gene: TRBJ2-7
abundance: .
CDR3nt: TGTGCCAGCAGATCCTCGGGGGCGGGGGCACAGTCCTACGAGCAGTACTTC
CDR3aa: CASRSSGAGAQSYEQYF

d_gene: .
v_gene: TRBV12-3/TRBV12-4
j_gene: TRBJ2-1
abundance: many
CDR3nt: TGTGCCAGCAGGATGGCGGCGGGCTCCTACAATGAGCAGTTCTTC
CDR3aa: CASRMAAGSYNEQFF

d_gene: .
v_gene: TRBV18
j_gene: TRBJ1-2
abundance: .
CDR3nt: TGTGCCAGCTCACCATCGGGCAGGGGAGACTATGGCTACACCTTC
CDR3aa: CASSPSGRGDYGYTF

d_gene: .
v_gene: TRBV29-1
j_gene: TRBJ1-5
abundance: few
CDR3nt: TGCAGCGTTGGGGACCCGGACAACAATCAGCCCCAGCATTTT
CDR3aa: CSVGDPDNNQPQHF

d_gene: TRBD2
v_gene: TRBV18
j_gene: TRBJ2-1
abundance: .
CDR3nt: TGTGCCAGCTCACCTTGGACTAGCGGGAGCTATGAGCAGTTCTTC
CDR3aa: CASSPWTSGSYEQFF

d_gene: .
v_gene: TRBV18
j_gene: TRBJ1-2
abundance: .
CDR3nt: TGTGCCAGCTCACCCGGATTAGGTGACTACACCTTC
CDR3aa: CASSPGLGDYTF

d_gene: .
v_gene: TRBV7-9
j_gene: TRBJ1-4
abundance: many
CDR3nt: TGTGCCAGCAGCTCAGGGATGTGGGAAAAACTGTTTTTT
CDR3aa: CASSSGMWEKLFF

d_gene: .
v_gene: TRBV7-9
j_gene: TRBJ1-6
abundance: .
CDR3nt: TGTGCCAGCAGCTCAAGCACCACCGGGACATATAATTCACCCCTCCACTTT
CDR3aa: CASSSSTTGTYNSPLHF

d_gene: .
v_gene: TRBV5-1
j_gene: TRBJ2-5
abundance: many
CDR3nt: TGCGCCAGCAGCTATGTGGCAGGGAGCCAAGAGACCCAGTACTTC
CDR3aa: CASSYVAGSQETQYF

d_gene: .
v_gene: TRBV5-5
j_gene: TRBJ2-7
abundance: many
CDR3nt: TGTGCCTCCAGGGAGAACTTTAACTACGAGCAGTACTTC
CDR3aa: CASRENFNYEQYF

d_gene: TRBD1
v_gene: TRBV9
j_gene: TRBJ2-1
abundance: few
CDR3nt: TGTGCCAGCAGCACCAGACAGGGCGGAGTTTGGGACAATGAGCAGTTCTTC
CDR3aa: CASSTRQGGVWDNEQFF

d_gene: .
v_gene: TRBV5-5
j_gene: TRBJ2-7
abundance: .
CDR3nt: TGTGCCAGCACCCCTGGACATTACCACAGGTACTACGAGCAGTACTTC
CDR3aa: CASTPGHYHRYYEQYF

d_gene: .
v_gene: TRBV11-2
j_gene: TRBJ2-3
abundance: many
CDR3nt: TGTGCCAGCAGCGGGCACCGCACTTTCACAGATACGCAGTATTTT
CDR3aa: CASSGHRTFTDTQYF

d_gene: .
v_gene: TRBV2
j_gene: TRBJ1-2
abundance: few
CDR3nt: TGTGCCAGCGGGGGGACCCGGGGAAACTATGGCTACACCTTC
CDR3aa: CASGGTRGNYGYTF

d_gene: .
v_gene: TRBV5-1
j_gene: TRBJ2-3
abundance: .
CDR3nt: TGCGCCAGCAGCTCCCTAGCGACCGCAGATACGCAGTATTTT
CDR3aa: CASSSLATADTQYF

d_gene: .
v_gene: TRBV28
j_gene: TRBJ1-3
abundance: .
CDR3nt: TGTGCCAGCAGTTTACTTCAGAGCTCTGGAAACACCATATATTTT
CDR3aa: CASSLLQSSGNTIYF